Given below is one T cell receptor (beta chain) in context. The antigen is not known. The entry originates in a study of T cells in Graves' hyperthyroidism and ophthalmopathy. Study-level points and caveats: Separation of ophthalmopathy from stable hyperthyroidism was achieved by a 13 V-J model.

The TCR beta CDR3 regions underwent amplification using RNA transcripts as the source. When the TCR CDR3 underwent first-round RT-PCR, the HTBI primer set was used. TCRdb reprocessed the multiplex PCR reads with MiXCR, giving one entry per CDR3 protein. Here the sample spans more than 500,000 distinct CDR3 sequences, about 16% being singletons. Patients affected by ophthalmopathy presented a Clinical Activity Score of at least 3, a NOSPECS grade of at least 4, and disease duration below 3 months. Cells are PBMCs isolated from about 10 ml of fresh blood. Per the germline V gene, CDR1 is MNHNS and CDR2 is SASEGT. Trimming left V 2 bases short and J 3 bases short, with 8 bases between. The CDR3 sequence is 15 residues long.

Material: blood. This sequence joins TRBV6-1 and TRBJ2-6; D assignment may be TRBD1 or TRBD2 (5 bases each). This TCR was recovered from a woman aged 30 to 39 with Graves' ophthalmopathy. CDR3 loop: CASSERGVGANVLTF. In nucleotides, the CDR3 is TGTGCCAGCAGTGAAAGAGGGGTTGGGGCCAACGTCCTGACTTTC.